The 15 T cell receptor beta chains presented below share a single source sample, sequenced in a study of CD4 T cells in relation to SARS-CoV-2 and coronaviruses. Generated by immunoSEQ multiplex PCR, the TCRdb table keeps only in-frame clones and is missing some. The sample yields more than 50,000 clones, 75% to 90% seen once. CD4+ T cells from unexposed donors were obtained before the COVID-19 pandemic (2011-2018). Sequencing was done on a sample of memory CD4+ T cells from PBMCs. The receptor set was obtained from a human donor in good health.

This clone was seen once. As DNA, the CDR3 is TGCGCCAGCAGCTTGGCGCCGACTAGCGGTGCCAATGAGCAGTTCTTC. Translation: CASSLAPTSGANEQFF. The chain carries TRBV5-1 and TRBJ2-1; 9 nucleotides match TRBD2. CDR1 and CDR2 (germline): SGHRS, YFSETQ. The trim removed 0 bases at V and 6 bases at J, leaving 7 bases unmatched. The CDR3 length is 16 residues.

The chain recombines TRBV25-1 with TRBJ2-4; unclear D gene. The CDR3 runs 12 residues. V lost 4 bases and J lost 8, with 9 bases in between. Germline V lookup: CDR1 MGHDK, CDR2 SYGVNS. The CDR3 loop reads CASSGDRYIQYF. The CDR3 coding sequence is TGTGCCAGCAGTGGGGATCGGTACATTCAGTACTTC.

The chain employs TRBV6-1 and TRBJ2-7, with TRBD2 identical over 8 bases. The CDR3 consists of 14 residues. Germline lookup yields CDR1 MNHNS and CDR2 SASEGT. V dropped 1 base and J dropped 2; count of bases not matched to a gene: 1. CDR3: CASSEGGLAYEQYF. The CDR3 nucleotides read TGTGCCAGCAGTGAAGGGGGACTAGCCTACGAGCAGTACTTC.

This clone occurred a few times. CDR3 region: CASSLQGNQPQHF. The CDR3 DNA reads TGTGCCAGCAGCTTACAGGGCAATCAGCCCCAGCATTTT. The rearrangement joins TRBV7-9 to TRBJ1-5; D is unclear. Per the germline V gene, CDR1 is SEHNR and CDR2 is FQNEAQ (reference sequence). V was clipped by 2 bases and J by 2 bases, with 4 bases between them. This CDR3 region has 13 residues.

This chain connects TRBV6-5 to TRBJ2-7; TRBD2 aligns across 8 bases. The CDR3 sequence is 13 residues long. V was clipped by 6 bases and J by 7 bases; unmatched bases: 8. Per germline, CDR1 MNHEY and CDR2 SVGAGI. The CDR3 coding sequence is TGTGCCAGCAGCCGGAGAGCGGGAGTTGAGCAGTACTTC. As protein: CASSRRAGVEQYF.

This clone was detected once. The V gene is TRBV3-1 (or the pseudogene TRBV3-2), the J gene TRBJ2-5; D perhaps matches TRBD2 (6 bases). The CDR3 extends over 15 amino acids. V lost 6 bases, J lost 2 bases, and 16 bases lay in between. Germline lookup yields CDR1 LGHDT and CDR2 YNNKEL (reference sequence). CDR3 residues: CASSRGKGGQETQYF. The DNA of the CDR3 is TGTGCCAGCAGTCGAGGCAAAGGAGGGCAAGAGACCCAGTACTTC.

The rearrangement joins TRBV30 to TRBJ1-6; D is unclear. Looked up from germline, CDR1 is GTSNPN and CDR2 is SVGIG (reference sequence). V lost 5 bases and J lost 0, with 5 bases in between. The CDR3 sequence is 13 residues long. CDR3 coding DNA: TGTGCCTGGCTGAGCTCCTATAATTCACCCCTCCACTTT. It specifies CAWLSSYNSPLHF.

This chain uses TRBV4-2 with TRBJ2-3; D perhaps matches TRBD2 (6 bases). Germline assignment: CDR1 LGHNA and CDR2 YNFKEQ. The CDR3 length is 16 residues. V lost 2 bases and J 2 bases, leaving 14 bases between the germline ends. CDR3 sequence: CASSQSVSGSTDTQYF. CDR3 coding DNA: TGTGCCAGCAGCCAATCGGTTAGCGGTTCCACAGATACGCAGTATTTT.

V gene TRBV11-1 combines with J gene TRBJ1-1; D uncertain. This CDR3 contains 13 residues. Trimming shortened V by 2 bases and J by 5 bases, and 9 bases separated the two germline ends. Germline V gene sequence: CDR1 SGHAT, CDR2 FQDESV (reference sequence). CDR3 loop: CASSLRMPTEAFF. The DNA for the CDR3 is TGTGCCAGCAGCTTAAGGATGCCGACTGAAGCTTTCTTT. The full variable domain, in which reference TRBV11-1 and TRBJ1-1 provide the parts outside the CDR3, is EAEVAQSPRYKITEKSQAVAFWCDPISGHATLYWYRQILGQGPELLVQFQDESVVDDSQLPKDRFSAERLKGVDSTLKIQPAELGDSAMYLCASSLRMPTEAFFGQGTRLTVV.

The chain links TRBV11-2 to TRBJ1-3; no reliable D call. With 6 bases removed from V and 0 bases from J, the gap between germline ends came to 9 bases. The CDR3 contains 14 residues. The V gene's germline CDR1 is SGHAT and CDR2 FQNNGV. In nucleotides, the CDR3 is TGTGCCAGCAGTCGGGCCGACTCTGGAAACACCATATATTTT. This encodes CASSRADSGNTIYF.

The genes are TRBV10-3 and TRBJ2-1, with 10 bases identical to TRBD1. This CDR3 is 16 amino acids long. CDR1 and CDR2 (germline): ENHRY, SYGVKD. J lost 4 bases, V lost 0 bases, and 3 bases had no gene match. The CDR3 protein is CAISESTGGRYNEQFF. The CDR3, as DNA: TGTGCCATCAGTGAGTCGACAGGGGGCAGGTACAATGAGCAGTTCTTC.

The chain combines TRBV18 with TRBJ2-1; maybe TRBD2 (6 bases). The CDR3 is 15 amino acids. Germline V gene lookup returns CDR1 KGHSH and CDR2 LQKENI. Trimming cost V 0 bases and J 8 bases, with 14 bases left between them. CDR3 DNA: TGTGCCAGCTCACCACCTAGCAGGGAGGTGGATGAGCAGTTCTTC. Translation gives CASSPPSREVDEQFF.

The rearrangement uses TRBV11-3 and TRBJ2-1; TRBD2 agrees at 7 bases. V shed 5 bases, J shed 0 bases, and the junction held 7 bases outside the gene matches. Germline CDR1 is SGHNT and CDR2 is YENEEA. This CDR3 has 16 amino acids. CDR3 sequence: CASSRTSGNSYNEQFF. The CDR3 DNA sequence: TGTGCCAGCAGCCGGACCAGCGGGAACTCCTACAATGAGCAGTTCTTC.

The chain has TRBV6-5 and TRBJ1-1; 8 nucleotides align to TRBD1. Germline CDR1 MNHEY, CDR2 SVGAGI. Losses at the gene ends were 10 bases for V and 3 bases for J; bases not matched to a gene: 7. CDR3 size: 13 residues. CDR3 in amino acids: CATRDRIDTEAFF. The CDR3 DNA sequence: TGTGCCACCAGGGACAGGATCGACACTGAAGCTTTCTTT.

The chain recombines TRBV28 with TRBJ2-2, with 7 bases aligning to TRBD2. The CDR3 is 15 residues long. V lost 2 bases, J lost 1 base, and 1 base stayed unmatched. CDR1 is MDHEN, CDR2 SYDVKM, per germline. CDR3: CASSLGGVNTGELFF. The CDR3 nucleotides are TGTGCCAGCAGTTTAGGGGGGGTGAACACCGGGGAGCTGTTTTTT.